This T cell receptor beta chain originates from a study of cytomegalovirus exposure and HLA in healthy donors (dated by TCRdb to the late 2010s). At the level of the whole study: An earlier analysis of more than 550 of the donors reported approximately 280 Gb of sequence data and 90 million to 120 million unique TCR beta sequences obtained from around 180 million T cells. An early release that covered some 640 HLA-typed donors contained around 300 gigabases of sequencing data and tens of millions of unique TCR sequences. Of the roughly 400 genotyped donors, 81% fell in the genetic ancestry cluster associated with self-reported Caucasian donors. The study aimed to test whether cataloging public T cell receptors could reveal signatures of past pathogen exposure. The T cell repertoires of around 670 subjects were profiled by immunosequencing and related to cytomegalovirus serostatus. Along with the roughly 700-subject first cohort, a separate validation cohort of over a hundred different subjects was used. To predict cytomegalovirus infection status, the study brought together high-throughput TCR immunosequencing, statistical association of individual TCRs with disease status, and machine learning. In a later analysis, previously published TCR beta repertoires from several hundred donors were re-analyzed and high-resolution HLA genotyping was added so that TCR occurrence patterns could be studied. Rather than drawing on any new phenotypic data, the later analysis identified candidate immune exposures from TCR beta sequences and the way those sequences occurred across donors. An earlier analysis of 587 of the donors used high-throughput TCR beta sequencing to judge whether each TCR beta V gene segment behaved as functional or pseudogenic. Alongside the repertoire data, information on donor age, sex, ethnicity and CMV serostatus was compiled. Genome-wide SNP genotypes for about three fifths of the roughly 670 donors were used in a later genetic analysis, which treated that subset as a discovery cohort. Every discovery cohort repertoire had been produced on one sequencing platform. HLA typing covered class I and class II loci at four-digit resolution. The number of donors typed differed by locus, with roughly 620-630 for A, B, C, DRB1 and DQB1, 522 for DQA1, some 570 for DPA1, and under 490 for DPB1. Roughly 5 DR-DQ haplotypes were treated as single units for association and clustering because of strong linkage in the cohort. Among several hundred genotyped donors of the cohort, an average of about 220,000 unique TCR beta nucleotide sequences was sequenced per donor, of which approximately 19% were non-productive.

Relative to germline, V is missing 2 bases and J is missing 4 bases, with 8 bases of the junction outside any gene match. CDR1 and CDR2, per the germline V gene, are SGHTS and YDEGEE. Measured from the cysteine to the phenylalanine, the CDR3 is 15 residues long. Only the CDR3 portion is preserved as DNA: 45 bases, with reading frame beginning at the first base. Points on this clone: The antigen this receptor binds is unknown. No base-level quality is on record; no much larger clone is a single base apart.

The receptor library was made with the immunoSEQ multiplex PCR assay. For the multiplex PCR, a mixture combining 60 forward primers for TCR Vbeta segments and 13 reverse primers for TCR Jbeta segments was used. A multiplex PCR assay on genomic DNA amplified the CDR3 region of rearranged TCR beta genes. On the Illumina HiSeq System, the amplified TCR beta libraries were sequenced as 87-base-pair reads. The study's own analysis went as follows. A later analysis counted some 80 million unique TCR beta chains across the 550 to 750 repertoires, and 10 million to 11 million of these chains were shared by at least two donors. Raw reads were error-corrected and collapsed into unique sequences with a nearest-neighbor algorithm that merged closely related sequences to remove PCR and sequencing errors. CDR3 sequences were aligned to IMGT reference sequences to assign V, D and J gene segments. For a sequence to be retained, a match of at least six nucleotides to both a V gene segment and a J gene segment was required. A rearrangement was called productive if the CDR3 had no stop codons and remained in frame with V and J, and every other rearrangement was called non-productive. CDR3 was defined according to IMGT convention as the region running from the second conserved V-encoded cysteine to the conserved J-encoded phenylalanine. The earlier analysis of 587 of the donors excluded sequences that lacked an unambiguous match to a single V gene segment. An earlier analysis of approximately 590 of the donors called V segments functional above 56.7% productive rearrangements and segregating when the between-donor standard deviation exceeded 5%. A statistical classification framework was built for diagnosing cytomegalovirus status from the catalog of TCR beta chain sequences. In a later analysis, TCR nucleotide sequences were compared against IMGT/GENE-DB human TR gene sequences so that V and J genes could be assigned. The TCRdist pipeline was used in a later analysis to assign CDR3 sequences and most-parsimonious VDJ recombination scenarios. A later analysis defined each TCR beta chain by its CDR3 amino acid sequence plus V-gene family, and excluded reads lacking a unique V-gene family. As a way to deal with suspected cross-contamination and a sequencing artifact, a later analysis dropped hundreds of nucleotide sequences that were highly shared and had low generation probability. In a later analysis, a clonal expansion index was calculated for each public chain from normalized within-repertoire ranks of inferred template counts. Generation probabilities in a later analysis came from a VDJ recombination model fitted to out-of-frame rearrangements, and those results were checked against IGoR. Hypergeometric tests were used in a later analysis to score TCR-TCR, TCR-HLA and TCR-CMV co-occurrence, with a repertoire-size bias correction applied to the TCR pairs. A later analysis estimated false discovery rates by permuting HLA or CMV assignments 20 times. A later analysis grouped co-occurring TCRs with DBSCAN, adding TCRdist sequence similarity when clustering within HLA-allele-positive subsets. Co-occurrence clustering excluded repertoires with fewer than 30,000 or more than 120,000 public chains, plus five with anomalous nucleotide sharing. The immuneACCESS repertoire file appears here via TCRdb, limited to in-frame rearrangements. These files lack a portion of the clones; in checked studies, under half of the deficit traces to unresolved V genes, and the cause of the others is not known. For V, J and clone size, that table is used; D and trimming come from the DNA. The sample table holds roughly 200,000 clones, of which around 80% were seen once. The ten top clones hold under 7.5% of the sample.

The cohort was made up of 500 to 800 healthy bone marrow donors. All cohort members were sampled while nominally healthy, although unrecorded immune exposures were likely present. The donor was CMV seronegative and belonged to the group of several hundred seronegative cohort members. Every donor gave a peripheral blood sample, and the peripheral blood mononuclear cells from that sample were used for TCR beta sequencing. The Qiagen DNeasy Blood Extraction Kit was used to extract genomic DNA from the blood cell samples. What the work shows at the level of the full study, not this receptor alone: Most TCR sequences were seen in very few donors, while some public TCRs were found in many individuals. In a later analysis, HLA-associated TCR beta chains showed more clonal expansion and lower generation probabilities than non-associated chains that were equally common. HLA typing was unavailable for some donors at each locus, so association tests used only the typed subset. A group of highly shared sequence variants was considered likely to be a technical artifact of the sequencing pipeline. In vitro tests confirmed that a few of the cytomegalovirus-associated TCR beta chains recognize cytomegalovirus antigens. When HLA alleles, especially DR and DQ, strongly co-occurred, attributing TCR associations to individual alleles was difficult. Linkage disequilibrium might explain the correlated functional status among segregating V segments, but an unknown experimental factor could not be excluded. The classifier was reported to diagnose cytomegalovirus status with high specificity and sensitivity in both the original cohort and the validation cohort. A later analysis reported that several top co-occurrence clusters appeared linked to parvovirus B19, influenza, CMV and Epstein-Barr virus. Because the 87-base-pair reads could not distinguish some IMGT-functional V segments, including TRBV6-2 and TRBV6-3, those segments were excluded. Because counts were too low, 15 to 20 rarely observed V segments, including chromosome 9 orphons, were excluded from the earlier analysis of a few hundred of the donors. Only TCR beta chains were sequenced in this cohort, and the absence of alpha or paired-chain data limited detectable features. A further reported finding was that TCR beta sequences accurately predicted the HLA-A and HLA-B alleles for most subjects in the first cohort. A later genetic analysis reported fewer N-insertions in productive TCRs among donors in an Asian-associated ancestry cluster than the roughly 650-donor mean. In a later genetic analysis, a missense DCLRE1C variant was associated with V-gene and J-gene trimming of TCR beta chains, and the association was replicated in an independent cohort. In a later analysis, TCR association rates were found to vary across HLA loci, with the most associated TCRs seen for DRB1 alleles and the fewest for HLA-C alleles. A total of 150 to 200 TCR beta chains were listed by the study as associated with cytomegalovirus. CMV serostatus was the only immune exposure information available for the cohort. The authors suggested that the approach could potentially be extended to other disease states and immunological phenotypes. An earlier analysis of approximately 590 of the donors showed that most TCR beta V segments appeared in productive rearrangements either about 90% or about 30% of the time, which broadly matched IMGT annotations. A later analysis associated about 17,000 TCR beta sequences with specific HLA alleles at a false discovery rate of 0.05. Sequencing depth was assumed to be roughly uniform across donors in the presence/absence analyses, though that assumption may not hold. According to a later analysis, most CMV-associated TCR beta chains appeared to be HLA-restricted, and the HLA associations seemed to be driven largely by CMV exposure.

Sequenced: PBMCs. The receptor was isolated from a man between 35 and 55 years old in good health and CMV-seronegative. The rearrangement joined TRBV5-8 to TRBJ2-7; 8 bases in the junction line up with TRBD1. The CDR3 sequence is CASSFQGALRYEQYF. In nucleotide form, the sequence is TGTGCCAGCAGCTTCCAGGGGGCGCTTCGTTACGAGCAGTACTTC.